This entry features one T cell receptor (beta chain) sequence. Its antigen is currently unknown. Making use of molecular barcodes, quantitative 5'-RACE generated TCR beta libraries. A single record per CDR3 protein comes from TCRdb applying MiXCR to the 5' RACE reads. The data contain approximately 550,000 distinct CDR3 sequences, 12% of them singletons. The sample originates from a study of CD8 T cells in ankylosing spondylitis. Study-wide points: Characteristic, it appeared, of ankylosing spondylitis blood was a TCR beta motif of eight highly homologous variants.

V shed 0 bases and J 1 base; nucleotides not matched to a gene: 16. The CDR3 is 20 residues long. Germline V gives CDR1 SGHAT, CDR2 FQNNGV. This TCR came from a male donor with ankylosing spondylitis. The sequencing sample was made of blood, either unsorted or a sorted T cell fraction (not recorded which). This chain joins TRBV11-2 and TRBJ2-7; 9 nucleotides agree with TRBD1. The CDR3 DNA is TGTGCCAGCAGCTTAGACCTATCGGGACAGGGAAATAAATTGTCCTACGAGCAGTACTTC. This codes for CASSLDLSGQGNKLSYEQYF.